These 3 T cell receptor beta chains were all obtained from the same sample, sequenced in a study of blood T cells in healthy people across ages. Then a second PCR, running about 6 to 11 cycles, was carried out with a sample-barcoded 5' primer and a J-beta primer mix. TCRdb passed the 5' RACE reads through MiXCR, listing each CDR3 protein once. The table includes about 1.1 million distinct CDR3 sequences, more than 30% detected once. The sequenced sample consisted of blood. Every receptor here comes from a man between 18 and 29 years old in good health.

The V gene is TRBV5-1, the J gene TRBJ1-1, with D perhaps matching TRBD1 (5 bases). Per germline, CDR1 SGHRS and CDR2 YFSETQ. Deletions cut 4 bases from V and 4 bases from J, with 20 bases between. The CDR3 has 16 amino acids. The CDR3 loop reads CASSRSGGGFGTEAFF. The CDR3 nucleotides are TGCGCCAGCAGCCGAAGCGGGGGAGGGTTCGGCACTGAAGCTTTCTTT.

This clonotype was detected a few times. The chain employs TRBV5-5 and TRBJ1-5; 8 bases align to TRBD1. The V segment lost 3 bases and the J segment 3 bases; nucleotides outside the gene matches: 5. Germline V gives CDR1 SGHKS, CDR2 YYEKEE (reference sequence). CDR3 size: 15 residues. Written as DNA, the CDR3 is TGTGCCAGCAGCTGGACAGGGAATGACAATCAGCCCCAGCATTTT. Translation gives CASSWTGNDNQPQHF.

This clonotype was detected a few times. The rearrangement joins TRBV7-9 to TRBJ1-4; the match to TRBD1 covers 8 bases. The J segment lost 5 bases and the V segment lost 1 base, leaving 3 bases of the junction unmatched. The germline V gene encodes CDR1 SEHNR and CDR2 FQNEAQ (reference sequence). This CDR3 has 15 amino acids. Here the CDR3 reads CASSLGDRFNEKLFF. The CDR3 nucleotides read TGTGCCAGCAGCTTAGGGGACAGGTTCAATGAAAAACTGTTTTTT.